This T cell receptor beta chain was observed in a study of CXCR3-negative and CXCR3-positive naive CD8 T cells. Study-wide results and caveats: TRB CDR3s were more hydrophobic in CXCR3-positive than in CXCR3-negative naive cells.

Concerning this clonotype itself: What it binds is unknown.

This CDR3 has 13 amino acids. CDR1 MNHEY and CDR2 SMNVEV come from the germline V gene (reference sequence). The authors prepared UMI-labeled TRB cDNA libraries by 5' RACE. From its re-call of the 5' RACE reads, TCRdb lists each CDR3 protein once, without DNA. The listing contains 50,000 to 75,000 distinct CDR3 sequences. The chain couples TRBV27 to TRBJ2-7; TCRdb designates TRBD2, a call that cannot be tested without DNA. Sequenced sample: naive CXCR3- CD8+ T cells from blood. Indicated subset: CD45RO-CCR7+CD27+CD95- naive CD8+ T cells lacking CXCR3 (TNR3-). This clonotype was sampled from a human donor in good health. Some clones in this sample may be carry-over from other donors' samples. This chain's CDR3 is CAVYSSTRAEQYF.